The 16 T cell receptor beta chains presented below share a single source sample, sequenced in a study of naive and memory T cell subsets. Two oligonucleotides, mixed equimolar, formed the beta constant-region primer covering TRBC1 and TRBC2. The ligated cDNA underwent four PCR rounds using SP2 and nested alpha and beta constant-region primers. TCRdb reprocessed the UMI-ligation and nested PCR reads via MiXCR and lists one record per CDR3 protein. The sample lists 20,000 to 25,000 distinct CDR3 sequences; around 8.8% were seen once. The sequencing input was central memory CD8+ T cells from blood. All receptors derive from a human donor in good health.

The J gene is TRBJ1-6, the V gene TRBV6-2 or TRBV6-3; no definite D call. The CDR3 covers 15 residues. With 6 bases removed from V and 8 bases from J, the gap between germline ends came to 17 bases. Looked up from germline, CDR1 is MNHEY and CDR2 is SVGEGT. The CDR3 spells CASRDDTSRHSPLHF. In nucleotides, the CDR3 is TGTGCCAGCAGGGATGACACCAGCCGCCATTCACCCCTCCACTTT.

The chain is built from TRBV4-1 and TRBJ2-1, with 7 bases lining up with TRBD2. Germline V gene sequence: CDR1 MGHRA, CDR2 YSYEKL. V trimming: 8 bases; J trimming: 8 bases; junction bases outside the gene matches: 12. This CDR3 is 14 amino acids long. In DNA form, the CDR3 reads TGCGCCAGCTCTCCCAGCGGGGACCAGCATGAGCAGTTCTTC. Protein: CASSPSGDQHEQFF.

This clonotype came up many times. The rearrangement joins TRBV9 to TRBJ1-1; 9 bases match TRBD1. V lost 3 bases and J lost 6; bases outside the gene matches: 6. Germline V gene sequence: CDR1 SGDLS, CDR2 YYNGEE. The CDR3 spans 14 residues. CDR3 DNA: TGTGCCAGCAGCGCGACCGGGACAGGGTCTGAAGCTTTCTTT. It codes for CASSATGTGSEAFF.

The chain has TRBV4-3 and TRBJ1-1, with D hard to call. The germline gives CDR1 LGHNA, CDR2 YSLEER. This CDR3 has 14 residues. V was trimmed by 0 bases and J by 6 bases, leaving 11 bases between them. The DNA of the CDR3 is TGCGCCAGCAGCCAAGATAGCGGTACAGCTGAAGCTTTCTTT. Its translation is CASSQDSGTAEAFF.

This clonotype came up a few times. This chain connects TRBV4-3 to TRBJ2-1; TRBD2 is a possible D gene (6 bases). Germline assignment: CDR1 LGHNA and CDR2 YSLEER. The CDR3 has 15 amino acids. The V end was cut by 1 base, the J end by 5 bases, with 12 bases between. CDR3 protein: CASSQGEDLDNEQFF. The DNA for the CDR3 is TGCGCCAGCAGCCAAGGGGAGGACCTCGACAATGAGCAGTTCTTC.

This clonotype was picked up a small number of times. This chain uses TRBV19 with TRBJ2-1, with 7 nucleotides matching TRBD1. The CDR3 has 13 amino acids. Germline CDR1 and CDR2: LNHDA and SQIVND (reference sequence). J was trimmed by 9 bases and V by 3 bases; bases with no gene match: 5. CDR3 sequence (DNA): TGTGCCAGTAGTATGACGACAGGGACTGAGCAGTTCTTC. This codes for CASSMTTGTEQFF.

This clonotype was counted between two and nine times. V and J are TRBV6-5 and TRBJ2-1; 8 positions agree with TRBD2. Germline V gene sequence: CDR1 MNHEY, CDR2 SVGAGI. With 2 bases clipped from V and 1 base from J, the junction kept 7 bases outside the gene matches. This CDR3 comprises 17 residues. CDR3 sequence reads: CASSYEGAGVSYNEQFF. CDR3 bases: TGTGCCAGCAGTTACGAAGGAGCGGGAGTTTCCTACAATGAGCAGTTCTTC.

This rearrangement joins TRBV6-6 to TRBJ2-3, with 8 bases aligning to TRBD2. CDR3 size: 16 residues. Germline V gene lookup returns CDR1 MNHNY and CDR2 SVGAGI (reference sequence). J lost 2 bases, V lost 2 bases, and 6 bases had no gene match. The CDR3 nucleotides read TGTGCCAGCAGTTACGAGGGCGGGAGGTCCACAGATACGCAGTATTTT. Its translation is CASSYEGGRSTDTQYF.

This clonotype ranks as medium-sized. This chain joins TRBV28 and TRBJ2-1, with 14 bases identical to TRBD2. The CDR3 has 20 amino acids. CDR1 and CDR2 from the germline V gene are MDHEN and SYDVKM. J was trimmed by 6 bases and V by 3 bases; bases with no gene match: 16. CDR3 DNA sequence: TGTGCCAGCAGTTTCCGACCGGGACTAGCGGGAGTTACTTTCGGCAATGAGCAGTTCTTC. Translated, it gives CASSFRPGLAGVTFGNEQFF.

This clonotype was recorded a few times. CDR3 sequence: CASSPDASYEQYF. The CDR3 DNA sequence: TGTGCCAGCAGCCCGGACGCCTCCTACGAGCAGTACTTC. J is TRBJ2-7 and V is TRBV7-2; D gene unclear. CDR3 length: 13 amino acids. V was shortened by 5 bases and J by 0 bases, with 8 bases between the two germline ends. CDR1 is SGHTA, CDR2 FQGNSA, per germline.

By sample share, this clonotype is medium-sized. The V and J genes are TRBV20-1 and TRBJ2-3, with TRBD2 identical over 7 bases. This CDR3 spans 17 amino acids. Germline V gene lookup returns CDR1 DFQATT and CDR2 SNEGSKA (reference sequence). Trimming cost V 1 base and J 0 bases; bases outside gene matches: 10. The CDR3 nucleotides read TGCAGTGCTAGAGTCGTGGGAGGGCAATTAAGCACAGATACGCAGTATTTT. Its protein product is CSARVVGGQLSTDTQYF.

This clonotype was counted many times. J is TRBJ2-1 and V is TRBV6-4, with 14 nucleotides matching TRBD2. This CDR3 is 16 amino acids long. Germline CDR1 and CDR2: MRHNA and SNTAGT. V dropped 5 bases and J dropped 7; count of bases not matched to a gene: 7. The CDR3 DNA sequence: TGTGCCAGCAGTAAGGCCGGGACTAGCGGGAGTAATGAGCAGTTCTTC. It encodes CASSKAGTSGSNEQFF.

This clonotype was recorded a few times. This chain links TRBV4-3 with TRBJ2-1, with 11 bases identical to TRBD2. The junction had 3 bases not matched to a gene; V was cut back by 1 base and J by 7 bases. The CDR3 loop spans 15 amino acids. Germline V lookup: CDR1 LGHNA, CDR2 YSLEER. The CDR3 loop reads CASSQGVAGGNEQFF. CDR3 in DNA: TGCGCCAGCAGCCAAGGGGTAGCGGGGGGGAATGAGCAGTTCTTC.

This sequence joins TRBV6-4 and TRBJ2-7, with D maybe TRBD2 (6 bases). The CDR3 consists of 15 residues. Germline V gene sequence: CDR1 MRHNA, CDR2 SNTAGT. The V end lost 6 bases, the J end lost 3 bases, and 18 bases lay between the germline ends. The CDR3 DNA is TGTGCCAGCAGCCCACGCCCGGGAGAAATCTACGAGCAGTACTTC. It encodes CASSPRPGEIYEQYF.

The V and J genes are TRBV6-5 and TRBJ1-1; the match to TRBD1 covers 7 bases. V dropped 0 bases and J dropped 4; count of bases not matched to a gene: 2. Germline lookup yields CDR1 MNHEY and CDR2 SVGAGI. The CDR3 is 14 amino acids. The CDR3 is CASSYSGGRTEAFF. The CDR3, as DNA: TGTGCCAGCAGTTACTCAGGGGGCCGCACTGAAGCTTTCTTT.

This clonotype was seen more than once but under ten times. The chain couples TRBV7-9 to TRBJ1-6; 9 nucleotides match TRBD1. V was clipped by 5 bases and J by 7 bases; unmatched bases: 9. Germline CDR1 SEHNR, CDR2 FQNEAQ (reference sequence). The CDR3 runs 16 residues. In nucleotides, the CDR3 is TGTGCCAGCAGCCTAGGGGGACAGGGATTGAATTCACCCCTCCACTTT. It is translated as CASSLGGQGLNSPLHF.